A selection of T cell receptor beta chains follows, all from one sample in a study of blood T cell repertoires in COVID-19. Clones were read by immunoSEQ multiplex PCR, and TCRdb kept only the in-frame ones, dropping some. The sample has approximately 100,000 clones, 82% seen once. Sequencing was carried out using peripheral blood. The receptors derive from a man between 65 and 85 years old with acute or convalescent COVID-19. Each CDR3 is given without its conserved first and last residue. Only part of the rows carry a size: once, few, many, or a class if the clone is expanded.

v_gene: TRBV3-1/TRBV3-2; j_gene: TRBJ1-4; abundance: NA; len: 14; CDR3aa: ASSHHRTGGMGKLF
v_gene: TRBV5-1; j_gene: TRBJ2-3; abundance: once; len: 15; CDR3aa: ASSLGTDTSGTDTQY
v_gene: TRBV6-5; j_gene: TRBJ1-2; abundance: NA; len: 11; CDR3aa: ASSLAGQRGYT
v_gene: TRBV24-1; j_gene: TRBJ1-5; abundance: NA; len: 14; CDR3aa: ATSPQSPRENQPQH
v_gene: TRBV6-1; j_gene: TRBJ1-5; abundance: few; len: 15; CDR3aa: ASSALTGFLGNQPQH
v_gene: TRBV6-4; j_gene: TRBJ2-1; abundance: NA; len: 16; CDR3aa: ASSPGGLAGSSYNEQF
v_gene: TRBV6-5; j_gene: TRBJ2-5; abundance: NA; len: 12; CDR3aa: ASITGGVPETQY
v_gene: TRBV27; j_gene: TRBJ2-2; abundance: NA; len: 13; CDR3aa: ASSLRSQPAGELF
v_gene: TRBV6-1; j_gene: TRBJ2-1; abundance: NA; len: 13; CDR3aa: ASSDRLAGKNEQF
v_gene: TRBV5-6; j_gene: TRBJ1-4; abundance: NA; len: 13; CDR3aa: ASSPPRTVHEKLF
v_gene: TRBV11-2; j_gene: TRBJ1-5; abundance: NA; len: 11; CDR3aa: ASSTQGNQPQH
v_gene: TRBV5-1; j_gene: TRBJ2-2; abundance: NA; len: 13; CDR3aa: ASSLTGSDTGELF
v_gene: TRBV28; j_gene: TRBJ2-1; abundance: NA; len: 12; CDR3aa: ASSFAGNKYEQF
v_gene: TRBV6-6; j_gene: TRBJ1-5; abundance: NA; len: 14; CDR3aa: ASSYGLVSRNQPQH
v_gene: TRBV5-6; j_gene: TRBJ1-5; abundance: NA; len: 11; CDR3aa: ASSLWENQPQH
v_gene: TRBV23-1; j_gene: TRBJ2-5; abundance: NA; len: 15; CDR3aa: ASSQSKGQGVRETQY
v_gene: TRBV11-3; j_gene: TRBJ2-1; abundance: NA; len: 12; CDR3aa: TSSVSRGGHEQF
v_gene: TRBV6-4; j_gene: TRBJ2-2; abundance: NA; len: 11; CDR3aa: ASSSGYTGELF
v_gene: TRBV5-1; j_gene: TRBJ2-2; abundance: NA; len: 13; CDR3aa: ASSMGLAPTGELF
v_gene: TRBV6-2/TRBV6-3; j_gene: TRBJ2-7; abundance: NA; len: 13; CDR3aa: ASSLTSGSSYEQY
v_gene: TRBV3-1/TRBV3-2; j_gene: NA; abundance: NA; len: 14; CDR3aa: ASSQDWGRVAYEQY
v_gene: TRBV15; j_gene: TRBJ1-2; abundance: NA; len: 11; CDR3aa: ATSPLGISSYT
v_gene: TRBV25-1; j_gene: TRBJ1-1; abundance: once; len: 13; CDR3aa: ASSESGARQTEAF